This passage covers 32 T cell receptor beta chains from one sample sequenced in a study of sequential checkpoint blockade in melanoma (dated by TCRdb to about 2019). Library preparation employed the immunoSEQ multiplex PCR assay. TCRdb carries this immuneACCESS record with in-frame sequences only. Its versions omit some clonotypes, under half of them owing to an unresolved V gene in the studies checked, with the rest unexplained. The sample data list over a thousand clones, and more than 20% of these were observed just once. Together, the top ten hold 10% to 15% of the sample. The treatment or condition label, as the study defines it: randomized to nivolumab then ipilimumab (arm A) or the reverse (arm B). Sequenced material: tumor tissue (inferred from file names), taken from a patient given nivolumab and ipilimumab in sequence. The receptors here all came from a human donor with melanoma.

The sample holds a few counts of this clone. The CDR3 region has the DNA TGTGCCAGCGGGAGCTCCTATAATTCACCCCTCCACTTT. Protein: CASGSSYNSPLHF. V gene TRBV9 combines with J gene TRBJ1-6; D not certain. V was pared by 7 bases and J by 0 bases, with 5 bases between. The CDR3 extends over 13 amino acids. Germline values: CDR1 SGDLS, CDR2 YYNGEE.

Sample share makes this clone medium-sized. The rearrangement uses TRBV9 and TRBJ2-3; 9 positions agree with TRBD2. J lost 1 base, V lost 4 bases, and 13 bases had no gene match. The CDR3 length is 18 residues. Germline loops: CDR1 SGDLS, CDR2 YYNGEE. CDR3 in amino acids: CASSSRGSGREGTDTQYF. CDR3 DNA: TGTGCCAGCAGCTCCCGGGGTAGCGGGAGAGAAGGCACAGATACGCAGTATTTT.

This clone was detected a few times. CDR3 region: CASSLPVIGDTTYEQYF. The CDR3 region has the DNA TGTGCCAGCAGTTTACCCGTTATCGGGGACACTACCTACGAGCAGTACTTC. The chain employs TRBV28 and TRBJ2-7; tentatively, D is TRBD1 (6 bases). The V end lost 2 bases, the J end lost 2 bases, and 19 bases lay between the germline ends. This CDR3 region has 17 residues. Germline V gives CDR1 MDHEN, CDR2 SYDVKM. The full variable domain, rest sourced from reference TRBV28 and TRBJ2-7, is DVKVTQSSRYLVKRTGEKVFLECVQDMDHENMFWYRQDPGLGLRLIYFSYDVKMKEKGDIPEGYSVSREKKERFSLILESASTNQTSMYLCASSLPVIGDTTYEQYFGPGTRLTVT.

V and J are TRBV18 and TRBJ2-4; tentatively, D is TRBD2 (6 bases). Germline V CDR1 and CDR2: KGHSH, LQKENI. Trimming took off 6 bases at V and 5 bases at J, with 17 bases between the two ends. This CDR3 comprises 15 residues. CDR3 protein: CASSLTGGAENIQYF. The DNA for the CDR3 is TGTGCCAGCTCTCTCACCGGGGGAGCTGAAAACATTCAGTACTTC.

The chain is built from TRBV5-1 and TRBJ2-7; tentatively, D is TRBD1 (6 bases). The germline V gene has CDR1 SGHRS and CDR2 YFSETQ. This CDR3 is 14 amino acids long. Trimming cost V 1 base and J 5 bases, with 13 bases left between them. DNA for the CDR3: TGCGCCAGCAGCTTGTCAGGGGCCACCGACGAGCAGTACTTC. Protein: CASSLSGATDEQYF.

This clone was recorded a few times. The chain carries TRBV6-8 and TRBJ1-5, with a tentative D call TRBD1 (5 bases). There are 15 residues in the CDR3. The V end lost 6 bases, the J end lost 2 bases, and 14 bases lay between the germline ends. Germline V CDR1 and CDR2: MNHGY, SAAAGT. For the CDR3, the DNA is TGTGCCAGCAGAAGACAGCCTCATGGCAATCAGCCCCAGCATTTT. Translated: CASRRQPHGNQPQHF.

This sequence joins TRBV5-1 and TRBJ1-5, with D unclear. The CDR3 length is 14 residues. Germline V gene data show CDR1 as SGHRS and CDR2 as YFSETQ. The V and J ends lost 5 bases and 2 bases respectively, with 11 bases between them. The CDR3 bases are TGCGCCAGCAGTACTTCAGGAGGCAATCAGCCCCAGCATTTT. Protein sequence: CASSTSGGNQPQHF.

This chain uses TRBV5-1 with TRBJ1-2; 7 nucleotides align to TRBD1. The CDR3 spans 14 residues. V trimming: 3 bases; J trimming: 4 bases; junction bases outside the gene matches: 6. Germline V lookup: CDR1 SGHRS, CDR2 YFSETQ. This chain's CDR3 is CASSSQGVSYGYTF. CDR3 in DNA: TGCGCCAGCAGCTCCCAGGGGGTCAGCTATGGCTACACCTTC.

This clone rates as large (0.1 to 1%). CDR3 nucleotides: TGTGCCAGCAGTTACGGGCAGGGGGTGGTCGGGATCACTGAAGCTTTCTTT. The encoded protein is CASSYGQGVVGITEAFF. The V gene is TRBV6-8, the J gene TRBJ1-1; 7 nucleotides agree with TRBD1. Germline V lookup: CDR1 MNHGY, CDR2 SAAAGT. The CDR3 totals 17 residues. Trimming at V came to 2 bases and at J to 4 bases, leaving 13 bases not matched to a gene.

This chain links TRBV11-3 with TRBJ2-1; 12 bases match TRBD2. This CDR3 contains 16 residues. The trim removed 5 bases at V and 0 bases at J, leaving 2 bases unmatched. Germline CDR1 SGHNT, CDR2 YENEEA. The CDR3 DNA follows: TGTGCCAGCAGCCCACTAGCGGGAGGCTCCTACAATGAGCAGTTCTTC. This translates into CASSPLAGGSYNEQFF.

This clone was observed a handful of times. The rearrangement links TRBV10-3 to TRBJ2-2; D ambiguous. The CDR3 length is 13 residues. Germline-derived CDR1 and CDR2 are ENHRY and SYGVKD. Trimming cost V 2 bases and J 2 bases, with 3 bases left between them. CDR3 in DNA: TGTGCCATCAGTGAGCTTAACACCGGGGAGCTGTTTTTT. Residues: CAISELNTGELFF.

This clone occurred once. The chain is built from TRBV25-1 and TRBJ1-5; 10 nucleotides align to TRBD1. Unmatched junction bases numbered 10, after V lost 8 bases and J lost 6 bases. The CDR3 covers 15 residues. Germline assignment: CDR1 MGHDK and CDR2 SYGVNS. The CDR3 loop reads CASGDRGFSGQPQHF. CDR3 nucleotides: TGTGCCAGCGGGGACAGGGGATTTTCTGGTCAGCCCCAGCATTTT.

This clone counts as medium-sized. V and J are TRBV6-8 and TRBJ2-3; 10 nucleotides line up with TRBD1. The V and J ends lost 6 bases and 4 bases, in that order; junction bases with no gene match: 4. Germline V gene sequence: CDR1 MNHGY, CDR2 SAAAGT. CDR3 size: 14 residues. The CDR3 DNA follows: TGTGCCAGCAGCCCTGGACAGGGGGCAGATACGCAGTATTTT. Encoded protein: CASSPGQGADTQYF.

This chain uses TRBV29-1 with TRBJ1-5; D is undetermined. CDR1 and CDR2 (germline): SQVTM, ANQGSEA. This CDR3 contains 15 residues. V was pared by 4 bases and J by 2 bases, with 15 bases between. The CDR3 DNA follows: TGCAGCGTTGCCGACGGGGTCCTGGGCAATCAGCCCCAGCATTTT. This gives the protein CSVADGVLGNQPQHF. Full variable domain (rest looked up from reference TRBV29-1 and TRBJ1-5): SAVISQKPSRDICQRGTSLTIQCQVDSQVTMMFWYRQQPGQSLTLIATANQGSEATYESGFVIDKFPISRPNLTFSTLTVSNMSPEDSSIYLCSVADGVLGNQPQHFGDGTRLSIL.

The chain is built from TRBV19 and TRBJ1-5; weak D call: TRBD1 (5 bases). Germline CDR1 reads LNHDA; CDR2 reads SQIVND (reference sequence). Trimming shortened V by 4 bases and J by 6 bases, and 10 bases separated the two germline ends. This CDR3 has 13 residues. The CDR3, as DNA: TGTGCCAGTAGTAAAGGGGCAGGTCAGCCCCAGCATTTT. Translating gives CASSKGAGQPQHF.

This chain joins TRBV7-1 and TRBJ1-5; maybe TRBD1 (6 bases). Being an ORF, TRBV7-1 has a function that is uncertain. The V gene lost 5 bases and the J gene lost 3 bases, with 8 bases spanning the gap. CDR3 length: 13 residues. As DNA, the CDR3 is TGTGCCAGCAGCCGGGACACCAATCAGCCCCAGCATTTT. Protein product: CASSRDTNQPQHF.

This clone is judged large (0.1 to 1%). The V call is TRBV6-8, the J call TRBJ1-1, with a possible D match to TRBD1 (5 bases). The CDR3 sequence is 14 residues long. Germline V gene sequence: CDR1 MNHGY, CDR2 SAAAGT. Deletions cut 6 bases from V and 1 base from J, with 12 bases between. The CDR3 reads CASRLRDGNTEAFF. CDR3 DNA sequence: TGTGCCAGCAGACTCAGGGACGGGAACACTGAAGCTTTCTTT.

This clone counts as large. The chain carries TRBV11-3 and TRBJ2-5, with TRBD2 matching over 15 bases. The germline V gene encodes CDR1 SGHNT and CDR2 YENEEA. V shed 5 bases, J shed 5 bases, and the junction held 0 bases outside the gene matches. CDR3 length: 14 amino acids. The CDR3 spells CASSGTSGGETQYF. CDR3 bases: TGTGCCAGCAGCGGGACTAGCGGGGGGGAGACCCAGTACTTC.

V gene TRBV19 combines with J gene TRBJ2-3; 13 bases map to TRBD2. The germline CDR1 and CDR2 sequences are LNHDA and SQIVND (reference sequence). The CDR3 loop spans 17 amino acids. Trimming took 5 bases from V and 2 from J; bases not matched to a gene: 7. For the CDR3, the DNA is TGTGCCAGTAGTTTGCGACTAGCGGGAGGCCCCACAGATACGCAGTATTTT. It codes for CASSLRLAGGPTDTQYF.

This clone was seen a few times. The V and J genes are TRBV30 and TRBJ1-1; TRBD1 might be the D (6 bases). This CDR3 is 13 amino acids long. V was clipped by 5 bases and J by 5 bases, with 15 bases between them. In germline, CDR1 is GTSNPN, CDR2 SVGIG (reference sequence). In nucleotides, the CDR3 is TGTGCCTGGTCCCTCCCAGGGGTTACTGAAGCTTTCTTT. Translated: CAWSLPGVTEAFF.

This clone came up once. The chain uses TRBV5-1 and TRBJ2-2, with 12 nucleotides matching TRBD2. The CDR3 spans 15 residues. CDR1 SGHRS and CDR2 YFSETQ come from the germline V gene. The V and J ends lost 3 bases and 7 bases, in that order; junction bases with no gene match: 4. CDR3 sequence reads: CASSSRLAGVGELFF. Written as DNA, the CDR3 is TGCGCCAGCAGCTCACGACTAGCGGGGGTCGGGGAGCTGTTTTTT.

The V gene is TRBV28, the J gene TRBJ1-1; a possible D gene is TRBD1 (6 bases). Trimming removed 3 bases at V and 0 bases at J, with 14 bases between. Germline V gene lookup returns CDR1 MDHEN and CDR2 SYDVKM. This CDR3 region has 16 residues. In DNA form, the CDR3 reads TGTGCCAGCAGTTTTCGGGGGGCCATCATGAACACTGAAGCTTTCTTT. Translated, it gives CASSFRGAIMNTEAFF.

This clone showed up just a few times. J is TRBJ2-2 and V is TRBV18; the match to TRBD2 covers 9 bases. The V gene end was trimmed by 1 base and the J gene end by 0 bases; junction bases not matched to a gene: 9. Germline loops: CDR1 KGHSH, CDR2 LQKENI. CDR3 length: 19 amino acids. CDR3 loop: CASSPLALAGAANTGELFF. Written as DNA, the CDR3 is TGTGCCAGCTCACCACTCGCCTTAGCGGGGGCGGCGAACACCGGGGAGCTGTTTTTT.

This clone was seen more than once but under ten times. This chain uses TRBV30 with TRBJ1-1, with D possibly matching TRBD1 (6 bases). The CDR3 has 18 amino acids. CDR1 and CDR2 (germline): GTSNPN, SVGIG (reference sequence). The ends were cut back, 2 bases at V and 2 bases at J, with 24 bases in the middle. CDR3 residues: CAWSRGQGLRSQNTEAFF. The CDR3 nucleotides read TGTGCCTGGAGTAGAGGGCAGGGGTTGCGAAGCCAAAACACTGAAGCTTTCTTT.

This CDR3 is CASIAGAGGANVLTF. As DNA, the CDR3 is TGTGCCAGCATCGCAGGGGCCGGTGGGGCCAACGTCCTGACTTTC. The V and J genes are TRBV28 and TRBJ2-6; tentatively, D is TRBD1 (6 bases). Germline V gene sequence: CDR1 MDHEN, CDR2 SYDVKM. The CDR3 is made up of 15 amino acids. V lost 7 bases and J lost 3, with 13 bases in between.

Relative to its sample, this clone is large. The chain uses TRBV15 and TRBJ1-1; TRBD1 aligns across 8 bases. Germline assignment: CDR1 LNHNV and CDR2 YYDKDF (reference sequence). The CDR3 runs 16 residues. V shed 1 base, J shed 4 bases, and the junction held 8 bases outside the gene matches. The CDR3 here is CATSRAGGKLSTEAFF. Here the CDR3 DNA reads TGTGCCACCAGCAGAGCAGGGGGCAAGTTGAGCACTGAAGCTTTCTTT.

V is TRBV11-3 and J is TRBJ2-1; no definite D call. Trimming removed 3 bases at V and 0 bases at J, with 6 bases between. Germline CDR1 is SGHNT and CDR2 is YENEEA. The CDR3 has 14 residues. The CDR3 protein is CASSLQDSYNEQFF. CDR3 in DNA: TGTGCCAGCAGCTTGCAAGACTCCTACAATGAGCAGTTCTTC.

The chain has TRBV6-8 and TRBJ1-5, with 7 bases that match TRBD1. V lost 2 bases and J lost 5; bases outside the gene matches: 12. This CDR3 region has 17 residues. Germline V gene lookup returns CDR1 MNHGY and CDR2 SAAAGT. The CDR3 reads CASSYGRPRQGDQPQHF. DNA of the CDR3: TGTGCCAGCAGTTACGGAAGGCCTCGACAGGGAGATCAGCCCCAGCATTTT.

This clone occurred once. The chain uses TRBV30 and TRBJ1-3; D gene ambiguous. Per germline, CDR1 GTSNPN and CDR2 SVGIG (reference sequence). The CDR3 runs to 15 residues. V shed 5 bases and J shed 0 bases, with 14 bases lying between them. CDR3 region: CAWDGRSFSGNTIYF. CDR3 sequence (DNA): TGTGCCTGGGATGGACGGTCGTTCTCTGGAAACACCATATATTTT.

This clone is large within its sample. This chain links TRBV18 with TRBJ1-1, with a possible D match to TRBD1 (5 bases). The V and J ends lost 2 bases and 9 bases respectively, with 16 bases between them. CDR1 and CDR2 from the germline V gene are KGHSH and LQKENI. The CDR3 has 14 amino acids. The CDR3 region is CASSPSTTWTQAFF. In nucleotides, the CDR3 is TGTGCCAGCTCACCATCAACGACTTGGACACAAGCTTTCTTT.

In this sample, this clone turned up a few times. This chain uses TRBV6-8 with TRBJ2-2; D is ambiguous. CDR1 is MNHGY, CDR2 SAAAGT, per germline. The CDR3 has 12 residues. Trimming removed 5 bases at V and 1 base at J, with 2 bases between. This chain's CDR3 is CASSQNTGELFF. The CDR3 DNA is TGTGCCAGCAGTCAGAACACCGGGGAGCTGTTTTTT.

The chain uses TRBV19 and TRBJ1-5, with 9 bases fitting TRBD1. The V gene end was trimmed by 2 bases and the J gene end by 5 bases; junction bases not matched to a gene: 1. Germline assignment: CDR1 LNHDA and CDR2 SQIVND (reference sequence). CDR3 length: 14 amino acids. The chain's CDR3 is CASSIWTGDQPQHF. DNA of the CDR3: TGTGCCAGTAGTATATGGACAGGGGATCAGCCCCAGCATTTT.